The 16 T cell receptor beta chains reported below all come from one sample, sequenced in a study of T cell responses to AZD1222 COVID-19 vaccine. Sequencing was performed with immunoSEQ multiplex PCR; in TCRdb, only in-frame clones are kept and a portion is missing. The top ten clones hold around 5% of a sample with 130,000 to 150,000 clones, around 89% of them seen once. The material was peripheral blood, obtained on day 0 of AZD1222 vaccination. The origin of the receptors is an adult in good health.

The chain recombines TRBV19 with TRBJ1-5; D remains ambiguous. There are 12 residues in the CDR3. From germline, CDR1 is LNHDA and CDR2 SQIVND (reference sequence). V was trimmed by 2 bases and J by 7 bases, leaving 6 bases between them. The CDR3 loop reads CASSISRQPQHF. The CDR3 nucleotides are TGTGCCAGTAGTATAAGCAGACAGCCCCAGCATTTT.

The genes are TRBV7-3 and TRBJ1-1; the match to TRBD1 covers 7 bases. CDR1 is SGHTA, CDR2 FQGTGA, per germline. J gave up 4 bases and V 5 bases, and 10 bases lay outside the gene matches. This CDR3 is 15 amino acids long. The CDR3 reads CASSPQQGMITEAFF. The CDR3 nucleotides are TGTGCCAGCAGCCCTCAACAGGGGATGATCACTGAAGCTTTCTTT.

The chain carries TRBV23-1 and TRBJ1-2; perhaps TRBD1 as D (6 bases). TRBV23-1 is given ORF status, its function remaining uncertain. V was cut by 2 bases and J by 4 bases, with 8 bases left in between. CDR3 length equals 13 residues. For the CDR3, the DNA is TGCGCCAGCAGTCAACAGGGGACCTATGGCTACACCTTC. As protein: CASSQQGTYGYTF.

The chain has TRBV3-1 (or the pseudogene TRBV3-2) and TRBJ1-2; TRBD1 might be the D (6 bases). V was clipped by 0 bases and J by 3 bases, with 20 bases between them. The CDR3 runs 18 residues. In germline, CDR1 is LGHDT, CDR2 YNNKEL (reference sequence). CDR3 loop: CASSQDRSWGALDYGYTF. For the CDR3, the DNA is TGTGCCAGCAGCCAAGATCGGTCCTGGGGGGCTCTAGACTATGGCTACACCTTC.

The count of this clone is one. This chain uses TRBV4-1 with TRBJ2-1; D might be TRBD2 (6 bases). Trimming removed 2 bases from V and 8 bases from J, with 22 bases in between. Per germline, CDR1 MGHRA and CDR2 YSYEKL. This CDR3 is 17 amino acids long. DNA of the CDR3: TGCGCCAGCAGCCAACCCCAACGACTAGGGCGGAAGGATGAGCAGTTCTTC. Amino acid sequence: CASSQPQRLGRKDEQFF.

With respect to this clone: The same CDR3 can be traced to other DNA sequences in this sample. The V and J genes are TRBV12-3 or TRBV12-4 and TRBJ1-4, with D unclear. Between the trimmed V and J ends, which lost 6 bases and 5 bases, there was a span of 7 bases. The CDR3 is 12 residues long. The CDR3 loop reads CASSLGNEKLFF. The CDR3 nucleotides read TGTGCCAGCAGCCTAGGAAATGAAAAACTGTTTTTT.

This clone has a single count. V gene TRBV7-2 combines with J gene TRBJ2-1, with TRBD2 identical over 7 bases. V trimming: 2 bases; J trimming: 15 bases; junction bases outside the gene matches: 10. Germline-derived CDR1 and CDR2 are SGHTA and FQGNSA. The CDR3 has 13 residues. As DNA, the CDR3 is TGTGCCAGCAGCTTATCCAGCGGGACGGAGGGGTTCTTC. It encodes CASSLSSGTEGFF.

J is TRBJ2-7 and V is TRBV12-3 or TRBV12-4; TRBD2 is a possible D gene (5 bases). The CDR3 has 12 amino acids. Trimming cost V 3 bases and J 6 bases, with 9 bases left between them. CDR3 protein: CASSFYEGEQYF. In DNA form, the CDR3 reads TGTGCCAGCAGTTTTTATGAGGGCGAGCAGTACTTC.

This clone appeared a single time. The V call is TRBV18, the J call TRBJ1-3; D unclear. Germline V gene data show CDR1 as KGHSH and CDR2 as LQKENI. The CDR3 runs to 15 residues. The ends were cut back, 0 bases at V and 0 bases at J, with 6 bases in the middle. DNA for the CDR3: TGTGCCAGCTCACCACCGGGTTACTCTGGAAACACCATATATTTT. Residues: CASSPPGYSGNTIYF.

V and J are TRBV7-2 and TRBJ2-7; 8 positions agree with TRBD1. The length of the CDR3 is 14 residues. The germline CDR1 and CDR2 sequences are SGHTA and FQGNSA. Germline trimming cut 0 bases from V and 7 bases from J; bases unmatched to any gene: 5. CDR3 nucleotides: TGTGCCAGCAGCTTAGCCCGACAGGGGAAGGAGCAGTACTTC. Its protein is CASSLARQGKEQYF.

J is TRBJ2-3 and V is TRBV16; maybe TRBD2 (6 bases). Germline CDR1 and CDR2: KGHSY and FQNENV. The CDR3 totals 13 residues. With 0 bases removed from V and 9 bases from J, the gap between germline ends came to 10 bases. CDR3 sequence: CASSQSLEGTQYF. The CDR3 bases are TGTGCCAGCAGCCAATCTCTGGAGGGCACGCAGTATTTT.

Only one count was recorded for this clone. This sequence joins TRBV28 and TRBJ1-1; TRBD1 is a possible D gene (6 bases). Trimming removed 6 bases from V and 0 bases from J, with 14 bases in between. This CDR3 spans 15 amino acids. Germline V gives CDR1 MDHEN, CDR2 SYDVKM. The CDR3 DNA reads as TGTGCCAGCAGCGGCGGGGGCAGTTTGAACACTGAAGCTTTCTTT. This translates into CASSGGGSLNTEAFF.

The chain couples TRBV3-1 (or the pseudogene TRBV3-2) to TRBJ2-3, with D hard to call. Germline CDR1 and CDR2: LGHDT and YNNKEL (reference sequence). Trimming removed 2 bases from V and 0 bases from J, with 3 bases in between. There are 13 residues in the CDR3. The CDR3, as DNA: TGTGCCAGCAGCCAAAGGAGCACAGATACGCAGTATTTT. Translated, it gives CASSQRSTDTQYF.

This clone was detected only a few times. The V call is TRBV6-1, the J call TRBJ1-6, with 7 bases aligning to TRBD1. This CDR3 is 16 amino acids long. CDR1 MNHNS and CDR2 SASEGT come from the germline V gene. V lost 0 bases to trimming and J lost 9 bases; unmatched junction nucleotides: 8. The CDR3 loop reads CASSEAGGASSSPLHF. For the CDR3, the DNA is TGTGCCAGCAGTGAAGCAGGGGGCGCTTCGTCTTCACCCCTCCACTTT.

The gene calls are TRBV7-6 and TRBJ2-7; 8 bases fit TRBD1. Germline V gene lookup returns CDR1 SGHVS and CDR2 FNYEAQ. The V gene end was trimmed by 4 bases and the J gene end by 6 bases; junction bases not matched to a gene: 11. The CDR3 runs 15 residues. The chain's CDR3 is CASSSDRALLSEQYF. In DNA form, the CDR3 reads TGTGCCAGCAGCTCGGACAGGGCCCTCCTTAGCGAGCAGTACTTC.

The chain couples TRBV5-4 to TRBJ1-3; 7 bases align to TRBD1. CDR1 is SGHNT and CDR2 is YYREEE in the germline V gene (reference sequence). The ends lost 4 bases at V and 0 bases at J; junction bases unmatched: 7. The CDR3 is 16 amino acids. CDR3 DNA: TGTGCCAGCAGCAGCAGACAGGGACTCTCTGGAAACACCATATATTTT. This encodes CASSSRQGLSGNTIYF.